Listed here is a single T cell receptor beta chain. The sample originates from a study of blood T cell repertoires in COVID-19. Background on the study: Samples came from the United States, Italy and Spain, spanning acute and convalescent COVID-19. The cDNA or gDNA used as material had been derived from T cells, B-cell-depleted T cells, or PBMCs.

CDR1 is SNHLY and CDR2 is FYNNEI in the germline V gene. The CDR3 extends over 15 amino acids. The ends were cut back, 2 bases at V and 1 base at J, with 11 bases in the middle. Seattle participants joined during active infection and were tracked over time. In the source study's methods: The assay estimated nucleated cells by amplifying reference gene primers. Data came from immunoSEQ multiplex PCR; TCRdb stores just in-frame clones and leaves some out. The V and J calls and clone size were taken over from that table, and D and trimming were inferred from the DNA. The profile shows 150,000 or so clones, roughly 84% of them singletons.

The sequenced sample was peripheral blood. The TCR comes from a woman between 55 and 75 years old with COVID-19, enrolled during active disease. The V and J genes are TRBV2 and TRBJ2-5; D gene uncertain. CDR3 DNA: TGTGCCAGCAGTGAATCTTCCAGAGGCCAAGAGACCCAGTACTTC. Amino acids: CASSESSRGQETQYF.